This T cell receptor beta chain stems from a study of blood T cell repertoires in COVID-19. The CDR3 extends over 15 amino acids. Losses at the gene ends were 5 bases for V and 3 bases for J; bases not matched to a gene: 10. Per germline, CDR1 SGHTA and CDR2 FQGNSA. Repertoires were generated with immunoSEQ multiplex PCR, while TCRdb's copy carries only in-frame clones and drops some. This sample has about 170,000 clones, with about 80% found just once. The sample comprised peripheral blood. The chain uses TRBV7-2 and TRBJ2-7, with 7 positions matching TRBD1. The TCR was taken from a man in his 70s with active or convalescent COVID-19. The DNA for the CDR3 is TGTGCCAGCAGCCTTACTAGGGACAGCGGCTACGAGCAGTACTTC. Its protein product is CASSLTRDSGYEQYF.